Listed here are 22 T cell receptor beta chains from one sample, sequenced in a study of blood T cell repertoires in COVID-19. Sequencing was performed with immunoSEQ multiplex PCR; in TCRdb, only in-frame clones are kept and a portion is missing. Among fewer than 300,000 clones listed, around 90% were seen once. The sequencing input was PBMCs or T cells enriched from blood (not recorded which). These receptor sequences come from a woman between 40 and 55 years old with acute COVID-19.

This sequence joins TRBV5-4 and TRBJ2-5, with 9 nucleotides matching TRBD2. CDR1 and CDR2 from the germline V gene are SGHNT and YYREEE (reference sequence). The CDR3 sequence is 16 residues long. J lost 4 bases, V lost 5 bases, and 12 bases had no gene match. DNA for the CDR3: TGTGCCAGCAGTCTAGAGGATAGCGGGAGCGGAGAGACCCAGTACTTC. It encodes CASSLEDSGSGETQYF.

This chain joins TRBV29-1 and TRBJ1-1; D ambiguous. The CDR3 extends over 13 amino acids. The germline V gene encodes CDR1 SQVTM and CDR2 ANQGSEA. The CDR3 spells CGGSELLNTEAFF. The CDR3 region has the DNA TGCGGCGGGTCGGAGTTGCTGAACACTGAAGCTTTCTTT.

The chain is built from TRBV5-1 and TRBJ2-7; 7 nucleotides match TRBD2. This CDR3 comprises 15 residues. Per germline, CDR1 SGHRS and CDR2 YFSETQ. Trimming cost V 5 bases and J 4 bases; bases outside gene matches: 12. CDR3 in DNA: TGCGCCAGCAGGGCAAGCGGGGCGCCCGGGTACGAGCAGTACTTC. This sequence encodes CASRASGAPGYEQYF.

This chain joins TRBV9 and TRBJ2-7; 9 bases fit TRBD1. Germline CDR1 reads SGDLS; CDR2 reads YYNGEE. The CDR3 loop spans 15 amino acids. The ends lost 0 bases at V and 2 bases at J; junction bases unmatched: 3. The CDR3 is CASSVDRGLAYEQYF. The CDR3 DNA reads TGTGCCAGCAGCGTAGACAGGGGGCTGGCCTACGAGCAGTACTTC.

J is TRBJ2-2 and V is TRBV5-1, with 7 positions matching TRBD2. The CDR3 sequence is 14 residues long. Per the germline V gene, CDR1 is SGHRS and CDR2 is YFSETQ. V lost 4 bases to trimming and J lost 6 bases; unmatched junction nucleotides: 6. For the CDR3, the DNA is TGCGCCAGCAGCGAGGAGACTAGCTCCGGGGAGCTGTTTTTT. Protein sequence: CASSEETSSGELFF.

The table lists this clone with a few counts. The chain links TRBV6-5 to TRBJ2-7, with 8 positions matching TRBD1. CDR1 and CDR2 from the germline V gene are MNHEY and SVGAGI. The ends lost 6 bases at V and 1 base at J; junction bases unmatched: 8. The CDR3 loop spans 15 amino acids. As DNA, the CDR3 is TGTGCCAGCAGCCCAGACAGGGGACAGTCCTACGAGCAGTACTTC. Amino acid sequence: CASSPDRGQSYEQYF.

The chain links TRBV13 to TRBJ1-1; D may be TRBD1 (5 bases). The V end lost 5 bases, the J end lost 0 bases, and 13 bases lay between the germline ends. The CDR3 is made up of 15 amino acids. Germline CDR1 is PRHDT and CDR2 is FYEKMQ (reference sequence). The CDR3, as DNA: TGTGCCAGCAGCCTACGGACAAACATGAACACTGAAGCTTTCTTT. Translated: CASSLRTNMNTEAFF.

The genes are TRBV1 and TRBJ1-6; TRBD1 is the table's D call, not checked against the DNA. TRBV1 is reported as a pseudogene. The CDR3 spans 16 residues. CDR3 sequence: CTSSQDPRDRYSPLHF. The CDR3, as DNA: TGCACCAGCAGCCAAGATCCCCGGGACAGGTATTCACCCCTCCACTTT.

The chain has TRBV4-2 and TRBJ2-3, with 10 bases aligning to TRBD2. CDR3 length equals 18 residues. J lost 5 bases, V lost 3 bases, and 14 bases had no gene match. The germline V gene encodes CDR1 LGHNA and CDR2 YNFKEQ. The CDR3 DNA reads as TGTGCCAGCAGCCAGGGTGGTACGACGGGACTAGCGCAAGATACGCAGTATTTT. It translates to CASSQGGTTGLAQDTQYF.

The V and J genes are TRBV7-2 and TRBJ2-5; TRBD2 might be the D (6 bases). The length of the CDR3 is 16 residues. The germline CDR1 and CDR2 sequences are SGHTA and FQGNSA. V dropped 4 bases and J dropped 0 bases, with 15 bases sitting between them. CDR3 sequence: CASSSASVLYQETQYF. In nucleotides, the CDR3 is TGTGCCAGCAGCTCTGCTAGCGTTTTGTACCAAGAGACCCAGTACTTC. The whole variable domain, filled in from reference TRBV7-2 and TRBJ2-5, reads GAGVSQSPSNKVTEKGKDVELRCDPISGHTALYWYRQSLGQGLEFLIYFQGNSAPDKSGLPSDRFSAERTGGSVSTLTIQRTQQEDSAVYLCASSSASVLYQETQYFGPGTRLLVL.

The rearrangement joins TRBV7-9 to TRBJ1-4, with 8 bases lining up with TRBD1. Germline CDR1 reads SEHNR; CDR2 reads FQNEAQ (reference sequence). CDR3 length equals 17 residues. With V trimmed by 5 bases and J by 5 bases, 13 bases remained unmatched. This chain's CDR3 is CASSPPGTGEDNEKLFF. The CDR3 DNA reads as TGTGCCAGCAGCCCTCCCGGGACAGGAGAGGACAATGAAAAACTGTTTTTT.

With respect to this clone: The sample holds other DNA sequences that translate to the same CDR3. The rearrangement links TRBV18 to TRBJ1-1; TRBD1 agrees at 9 bases. The CDR3 length is 13 residues. Germline V lookup: CDR1 KGHSH, CDR2 LQKENI. The J segment lost 5 bases and the V segment lost 3 bases, leaving 1 base of the junction unmatched. CDR3 in amino acids: CASSPGQGTEAFF. The CDR3 nucleotides read TGTGCCAGCTCACCGGGACAGGGAACTGAAGCTTTCTTT. The whole variable domain, filled in from reference TRBV18 and TRBJ1-1, reads NAGVMQNPRHLVRRRGQEARLRCSPMKGHSHVYWYRQLPEEGLKFMVYLQKENIIDESGMPKERFSAEFPKEGPSILRIQQVVRGDSAAYFCASSPGQGTEAFFGQGTRLTVV.

The chain couples TRBV4-2 to TRBJ1-6; 8 nucleotides align to TRBD1. The CDR3 totals 16 residues. The germline gives CDR1 LGHNA, CDR2 YNFKEQ. Trimming cost V 3 bases and J 10 bases; bases outside gene matches: 11. The CDR3 reads CASSQDWTGFISPLHF. In nucleotides, the CDR3 is TGTGCCAGCAGCCAGGATTGGACAGGGTTTATCTCACCCCTCCACTTT.

The V call is TRBV2, the J call TRBJ1-3; D is possibly TRBD1 (5 bases). The germline gives CDR1 SNHLY, CDR2 FYNNEI. The CDR3 spans 13 residues. The V end lost 7 bases, the J end lost 9 bases, and 16 bases lay between the germline ends. CDR3 loop: CASKTEPPGTIYF. The CDR3 DNA follows: TGTGCCAGCAAGACAGAGCCCCCGGGCACCATATATTTT.

This chain joins TRBV5-5 and TRBJ1-5; unclear D gene. In germline, CDR1 is SGHKS, CDR2 YYEKEE (reference sequence). The CDR3 covers 14 residues. Trimming removed 1 base from V and 1 base from J, with 6 bases in between. The DNA for the CDR3 is TGTGCCAGCAGCTTGCGGGTCAGCAATCAGCCCCAGCATTTT. This translates into CASSLRVSNQPQHF. The complete variable domain, with remaining parts taken from reference TRBV5-5 and TRBJ1-5, reads DAGVTQSPTHLIKTRGQQVTLRCSPISGHKSVSWYQQVLGQGPQFIFQYYEKEERGRGNFPDRFSARQFPNYSSELNVNALLLGDSALYLCASSLRVSNQPQHFGDGTRLSIL.

The DNA for the CDR3 is TGTGCCAGCAGCTTAGGTCCATCCTATGGCTACACCTTC. It translates to CASSLGPSYGYTF. The rearrangement links TRBV7-8 to TRBJ1-2; D uncertain. The V gene lost 1 base and the J gene lost 4 bases, with 7 bases spanning the gap. The CDR3 totals 13 residues. Germline CDR1 reads SGHVS; CDR2 reads FQNEAQ. Combining the CDR3 with reference TRBV7-8 and TRBJ1-2 gives the whole variable domain GAGVSQSPRYKVAKRGQDVALRCDPISGHVSLFWYQQALGQGPEFLTYFQNEAQLDKSGLPSDRFFAERPEGSVSTLKIQRTQQEDSAVYLCASSLGPSYGYTFGSGTRLTVV.

This rearrangement joins TRBV11-2 to TRBJ1-6; a possible D gene is TRBD1 (5 bases). This CDR3 has 19 residues. V was shortened by 1 base and J by 0 bases, with 16 bases between the two germline ends. Germline assignment: CDR1 SGHAT and CDR2 FQNNGV. The CDR3 nucleotides are TGTGCCAGCAGCTTAGGGCGGGGCAGCGCGAGCTCCTATAATTCACCCCTCCACTTT. Translated, it gives CASSLGRGSASSYNSPLHF.

J is TRBJ2-3 and V is TRBV6-2 or TRBV6-3; the match to TRBD2 covers 14 bases. There are 19 residues in the CDR3. Germline CDR1 MNHEY, CDR2 SVGEGT. V lost 7 bases, J lost 4 bases, and 16 bases stayed unmatched. CDR3 residues: CASTPGLAGVYGNPDTQYF. The CDR3 coding sequence is TGTGCCAGCACCCCGGGACTAGCGGGAGTGTACGGGAACCCAGATACGCAGTATTTT.

This sequence joins TRBV5-4 and TRBJ2-6; maybe TRBD1 (5 bases). The germline V and J ends were trimmed by 3 bases and 4 bases, with 8 bases remaining between them. Looked up from germline, CDR1 is SGHNT and CDR2 is YYREEE (reference sequence). The CDR3 spans 14 residues. In DNA form, the CDR3 reads TGTGCCAGCAGCTCAGGGTACGGGGCCAACGTCCTGACTTTC. Protein product: CASSSGYGANVLTF.

V usage is TRBV18 and J usage is TRBJ1-2, with D unresolved. The V gene lost 1 base and the J gene lost 8 bases, with 23 bases spanning the gap. Germline loops: CDR1 KGHSH, CDR2 LQKENI. CDR3 length: 17 amino acids. The CDR3 sequence: CASSPRMGPTGGEGYTF. As DNA, the CDR3 is TGTGCCAGCTCACCACGCATGGGCCCAACCGGAGGAGAGGGCTACACCTTC.

This CDR3 is CAWSVYRAGDEKLFF. CDR3 bases: TGTGCCTGGAGTGTTTATAGGGCAGGGGATGAAAAACTGTTTTTT. V usage is TRBV30 and J usage is TRBJ1-4, with D perhaps TRBD1 (6 bases). This CDR3 is 15 amino acids long. The germline gives CDR1 GTSNPN, CDR2 SVGIG (reference sequence). Trimming stripped 0 bases from V and 6 bases from J, with 14 bases between.

This clone is a singleton in its sample. The J gene is TRBJ2-7, the V gene TRBV24-1; a possible D gene is TRBD1 (6 bases). The CDR3 extends over 14 amino acids. V shed 2 bases and J shed 6 bases, with 13 bases lying between them. Germline CDR1 KGHDR, CDR2 SFDVKD. The CDR3 reads CATSDSRWGREQYF. Here the CDR3 DNA reads TGTGCCACCAGTGATTCTAGGTGGGGGCGCGAGCAGTACTTC.